What follows are 10 T cell receptor beta chains derived from one specimen sequenced in a study of neurological immune-mediated disorders. A single record per CDR3 protein comes from TCRdb applying MiXCR to the 5' RACE reads. The sample has approximately 46,000 distinct CDR3 sequences, about a tenth seen once; the top ten hold approximately 5.3%. The sequenced sample consisted of PBMCs. The receptors were gathered from a man between 65 and 79 years old with HTLV-1-associated myelopathy (HAM/TSP).

Many counts were recorded for this clonotype. The chain employs TRBV4-1 and TRBJ2-6; a possible D gene is TRBD1 (6 bases). V was clipped by 3 bases and J by 9 bases, with 18 bases between them. Germline values: CDR1 MGHRA, CDR2 YSYEKL. CDR3 length: 16 residues. The CDR3 sequence: CASSQATGTKNNVLTF. The CDR3, as DNA: TGCGCCAGCAGCCAGGCTACAGGGACGAAAAACAACGTCCTGACTTTC.

The chain uses TRBV5-5 and TRBJ2-5, with 10 nucleotides matching TRBD2. V lost 5 bases, J lost 1 base, and 11 bases stayed unmatched. This CDR3 has 17 amino acids. The germline V gene encodes CDR1 SGHKS and CDR2 YYEKEE (reference sequence). Written as DNA, the CDR3 is TGTGCCAGCAGTCCGAGCTTACGGACTAGCGGCCAAGAGACCCAGTACTTC. Translating it yields CASSPSLRTSGQETQYF.

This clonotype was recorded many times. This sequence joins TRBV20-1 and TRBJ2-7; D is perhaps TRBD2 (5 bases). V was clipped by 0 bases and J by 2 bases, with 8 bases between them. Germline CDR1 is DFQATT and CDR2 is SNEGSKA (reference sequence). This CDR3 has 13 amino acids. CDR3 sequence (DNA): TGCAGTGCTAGAGAGGCGGGCCCCTACGAGCAGTACTTC. The encoded protein is CSAREAGPYEQYF.

There are many counts of this clonotype. V usage is TRBV6-2 or TRBV6-3 and J usage is TRBJ2-1; D not resolved. The CDR3 runs to 12 residues. The germline V and J ends were trimmed by 4 bases and 6 bases, with 7 bases remaining between them. Germline V lookup: CDR1 MNHEY, CDR2 SVGEGT. CDR3 DNA sequence: TGTGCCAGCAGTTGGGCCGGCAATGAGCAGTTCTTC. This sequence encodes CASSWAGNEQFF.

This clonotype was seen ten or more times. This chain links TRBV27 with TRBJ2-1; 9 bases line up with TRBD2. Per the germline V gene, CDR1 is MNHEY and CDR2 is SMNVEV (reference sequence). V dropped 3 bases and J dropped 8; count of bases not matched to a gene: 5. The CDR3 spans 14 residues. DNA for the CDR3: TGTGCCAGCAGTTTTAGCGGGAGTAGCTATGAGCAGTTCTTC. Translation: CASSFSGSSYEQFF.

This clonotype was observed many times. CDR3 DNA: TGCGCCAGCAGCCACGGGACAGGGGGCGCGGGGTATGGCTACACCTTC. Translation gives CASSHGTGGAGYGYTF. This chain uses TRBV4-3 with TRBJ1-2; 12 bases map to TRBD1. The CDR3 covers 16 residues. Germline loops: CDR1 LGHNA, CDR2 YSLEER. J lost 5 bases, V lost 3 bases, and 7 bases had no gene match.

The gene calls are TRBV2 and TRBJ2-5; D might be TRBD1 or TRBD2, each matching 6 bases. Germline V gene sequence: CDR1 SNHLY, CDR2 FYNNEI. Trimming removed 4 bases from V and 6 bases from J, with 12 bases in between. This CDR3 comprises 13 residues. For the CDR3, the DNA is TGTGCCAGCAGTGCGGAGGGGGTGAAGACCCAGTACTTC. The encoded protein is CASSAEGVKTQYF.

In its sample, this clonotype was seen many times. A much more abundant neighbour one base away suggests this may be a read error. V usage is TRBV27 and J usage is TRBJ2-5; the D gene is possibly TRBD2 (5 bases). Trimming stripped 6 bases from V and 4 bases from J, with 24 bases between. There are 17 residues in the CDR3. CDR1 MNHEY and CDR2 SMNVEV come from the germline V gene (reference sequence). The CDR3 DNA follows: TGTGCCAGCAGGGGGTTAGGTGCAGTGGGAGTGGGAGAGACCCAGTACTTC. Amino acids: CASRGLGAVGVGETQYF.

This clonotype was observed at least ten times. The rearrangement links TRBV5-4 to TRBJ2-5, with TRBD2 as a possible D gene (7 bases). V dropped 0 bases and J dropped 6 bases, with 18 bases sitting between them. Germline values: CDR1 SGHNT, CDR2 YYREEE (reference sequence). This CDR3 contains 16 residues. The chain's CDR3 is CASSLGGGGGSKTQYF. The CDR3 region has the DNA TGTGCCAGCAGCTTGGGGGGGGGAGGGGGTAGTAAGACCCAGTACTTC.

This clonotype showed up many times. V gene TRBV5-1 combines with J gene TRBJ1-5; unclear D gene. With 6 bases removed from V and 2 bases from J, the gap between germline ends came to 15 bases. The CDR3 contains 15 residues. The germline gives CDR1 SGHRS, CDR2 YFSETQ. The CDR3 coding sequence is TGCGCCAGCACCCGAACACCCGAGGGCAATCAGCCCCAGCATTTT. This gives the protein CASTRTPEGNQPQHF.